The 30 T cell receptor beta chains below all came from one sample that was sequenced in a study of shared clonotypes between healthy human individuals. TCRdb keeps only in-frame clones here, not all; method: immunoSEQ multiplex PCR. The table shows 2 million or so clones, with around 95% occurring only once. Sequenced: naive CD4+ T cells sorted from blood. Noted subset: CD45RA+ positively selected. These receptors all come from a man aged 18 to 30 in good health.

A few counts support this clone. CDR3 in DNA: TGTGCCAGCAGTTATGATAGCAATCAGCCCCAGCATTTT. Translated, it gives CASSYDSNQPQHF. The chain carries TRBV6-6 and TRBJ1-5; D not certain. Trimming removed 3 bases from V and 0 bases from J, with 3 bases in between. Per the germline V gene, CDR1 is MNHNY and CDR2 is SVGAGI (reference sequence). The CDR3 has 13 amino acids.

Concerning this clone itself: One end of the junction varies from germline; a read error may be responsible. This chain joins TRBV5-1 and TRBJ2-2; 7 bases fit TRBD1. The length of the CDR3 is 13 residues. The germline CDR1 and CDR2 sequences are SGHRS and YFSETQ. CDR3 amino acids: CASLQGNAGELFF. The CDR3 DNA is TGCGCCAGCTTACAGGGGAACGCCGGGGAGCTGTTTTTT.

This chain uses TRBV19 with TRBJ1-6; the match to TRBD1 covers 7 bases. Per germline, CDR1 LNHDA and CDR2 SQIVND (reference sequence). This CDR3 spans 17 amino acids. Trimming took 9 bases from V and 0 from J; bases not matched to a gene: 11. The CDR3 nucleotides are TGTGCCAGCCGCCACGGGACAGCGAGCTCCTATAATTCACCCCTCCACTTT. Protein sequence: CASRHGTASSYNSPLHF.

CDR3 protein: CASSLAGTGGHEQFF. CDR3 DNA: TGCGCCAGCAGCTTGGCGGGGACAGGGGGCCATGAGCAGTTCTTC. The chain links TRBV5-1 to TRBJ2-1; 12 positions match TRBD1. The CDR3 spans 15 residues. The germline V gene has CDR1 SGHRS and CDR2 YFSETQ. The V segment lost 0 bases and the J segment 8 bases; nucleotides outside the gene matches: 3. Looking up the rest from reference TRBV5-1 and TRBJ2-1 gives the full variable domain: KAGVTQTPRYLIKTRGQQVTLSCSPISGHRSVSWYQQTPGQGLQFLFEYFSETQRNKGNFPGRFSGRQFSNSRSEMNVSTLELGDSALYLCASSLAGTGGHEQFFGPGTRLTVL.

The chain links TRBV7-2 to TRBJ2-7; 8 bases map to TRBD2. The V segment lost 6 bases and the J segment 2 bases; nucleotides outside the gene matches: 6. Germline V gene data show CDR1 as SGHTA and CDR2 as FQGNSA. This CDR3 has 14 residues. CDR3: CASSYLSGTYEQYF. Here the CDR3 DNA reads TGTGCCAGCAGTTACCTTAGCGGGACCTACGAGCAGTACTTC.

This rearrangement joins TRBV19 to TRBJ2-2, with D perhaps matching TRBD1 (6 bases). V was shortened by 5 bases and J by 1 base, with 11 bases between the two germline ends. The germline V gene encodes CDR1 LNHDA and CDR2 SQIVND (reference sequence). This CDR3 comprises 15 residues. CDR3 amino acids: CASSPGTLNTGELFF. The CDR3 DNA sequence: TGTGCCAGTAGTCCCGGGACACTGAACACCGGGGAGCTGTTTTTT.

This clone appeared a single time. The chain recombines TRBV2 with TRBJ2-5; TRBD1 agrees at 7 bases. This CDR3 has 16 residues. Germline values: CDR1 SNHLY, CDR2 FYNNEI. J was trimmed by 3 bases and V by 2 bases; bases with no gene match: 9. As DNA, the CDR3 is TGTGCCAGCAGTGAACCCCGGGACAGCATTAAAGAGACCCAGTACTTC. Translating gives CASSEPRDSIKETQYF.

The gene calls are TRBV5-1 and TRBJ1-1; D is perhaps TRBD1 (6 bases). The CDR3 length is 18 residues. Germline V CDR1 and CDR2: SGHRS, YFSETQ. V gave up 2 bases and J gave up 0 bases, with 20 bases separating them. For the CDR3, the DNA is TGCGCCAGCAGCTTCGGCCCTTCTACAGGGACTTTGAACACTGAAGCTTTCTTT. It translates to CASSFGPSTGTLNTEAFF.

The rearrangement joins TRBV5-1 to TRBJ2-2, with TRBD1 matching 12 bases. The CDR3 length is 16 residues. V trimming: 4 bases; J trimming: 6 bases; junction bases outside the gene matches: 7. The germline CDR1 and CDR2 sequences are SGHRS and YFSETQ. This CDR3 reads CASSPPGQGAAGELFF. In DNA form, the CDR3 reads TGCGCCAGCAGCCCCCCGGGACAGGGGGCAGCCGGGGAGCTGTTTTTT.

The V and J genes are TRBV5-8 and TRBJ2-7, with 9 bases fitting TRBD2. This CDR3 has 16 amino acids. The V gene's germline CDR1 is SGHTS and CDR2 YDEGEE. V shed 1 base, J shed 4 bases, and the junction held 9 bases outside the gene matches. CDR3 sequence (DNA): TGTGCCAGCAGCTTGAGCCGGCTAGCGGGAAGTTACGAGCAGTACTTC. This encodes CASSLSRLAGSYEQYF.

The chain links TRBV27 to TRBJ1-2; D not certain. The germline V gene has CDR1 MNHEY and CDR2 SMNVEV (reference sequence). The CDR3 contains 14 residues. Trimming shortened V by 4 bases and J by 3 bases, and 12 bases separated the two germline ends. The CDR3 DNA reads TGTGCCAGCAGTTCGGACGACCGCTACTATGGCTACACCTTC. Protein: CASSSDDRYYGYTF.

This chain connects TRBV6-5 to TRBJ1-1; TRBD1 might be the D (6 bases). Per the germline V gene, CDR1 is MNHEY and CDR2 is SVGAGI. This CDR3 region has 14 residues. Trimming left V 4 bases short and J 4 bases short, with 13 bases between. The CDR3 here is CASSSRGAATEAFF. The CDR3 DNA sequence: TGTGCCAGCAGTTCCAGGGGCGCAGCCACTGAAGCTTTCTTT.

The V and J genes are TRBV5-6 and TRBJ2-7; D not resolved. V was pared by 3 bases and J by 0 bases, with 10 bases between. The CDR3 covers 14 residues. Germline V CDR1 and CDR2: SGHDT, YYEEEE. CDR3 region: CASSSTRSSYEQYF. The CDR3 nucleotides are TGTGCCAGCAGCTCTACGAGGAGCTCCTACGAGCAGTACTTC. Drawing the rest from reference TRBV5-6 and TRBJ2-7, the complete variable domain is DAGVTQSPTHLIKTRGQQVTLRCSPKSGHDTVSWYQQALGQGPQFIFQYYEEEERQRGNFPDRFSGHQFPNYSSELNVNALLLGDSALYLCASSSTRSSYEQYFGPGTRLTVT.

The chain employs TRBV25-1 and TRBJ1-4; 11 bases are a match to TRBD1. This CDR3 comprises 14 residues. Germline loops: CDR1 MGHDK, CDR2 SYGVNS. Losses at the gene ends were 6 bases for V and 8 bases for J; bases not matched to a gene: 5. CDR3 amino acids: CASREDRGLEKLFF. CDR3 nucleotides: TGTGCCAGCAGGGAGGACAGGGGGCTGGAAAAACTGTTTTTT.

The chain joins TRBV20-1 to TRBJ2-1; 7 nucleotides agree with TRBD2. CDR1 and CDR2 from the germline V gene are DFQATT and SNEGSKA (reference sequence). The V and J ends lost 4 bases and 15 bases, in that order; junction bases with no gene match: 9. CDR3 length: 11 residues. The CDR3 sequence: CSANRAGTGFF. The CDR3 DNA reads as TGCAGTGCTAATCGAGCGGGAACGGGGTTCTTC.

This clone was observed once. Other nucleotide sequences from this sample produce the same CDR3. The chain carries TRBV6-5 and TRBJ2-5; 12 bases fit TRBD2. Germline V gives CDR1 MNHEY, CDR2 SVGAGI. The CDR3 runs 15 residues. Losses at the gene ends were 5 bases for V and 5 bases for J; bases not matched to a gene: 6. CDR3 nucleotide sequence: TGTGCCAGCAGTATCGGGACTAGCGGGCGGGAGACCCAGTACTTC. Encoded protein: CASSIGTSGRETQYF.

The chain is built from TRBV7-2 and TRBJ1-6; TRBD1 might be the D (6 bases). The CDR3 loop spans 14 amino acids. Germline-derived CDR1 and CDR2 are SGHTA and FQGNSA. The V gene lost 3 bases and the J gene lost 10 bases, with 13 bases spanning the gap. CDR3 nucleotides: TGTGCCAGCAGCTTTGGACAGAGTAGATCACCCCTCCACTTT. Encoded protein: CASSFGQSRSPLHF.

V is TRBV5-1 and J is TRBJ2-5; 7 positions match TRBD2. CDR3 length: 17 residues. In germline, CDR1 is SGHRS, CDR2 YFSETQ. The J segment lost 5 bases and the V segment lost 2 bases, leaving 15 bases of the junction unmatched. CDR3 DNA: TGCGCCAGCAGCTTAGGGTCTAGCGGAGGCCCCGGGGAGACCCAGTACTTC. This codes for CASSLGSSGGPGETQYF.

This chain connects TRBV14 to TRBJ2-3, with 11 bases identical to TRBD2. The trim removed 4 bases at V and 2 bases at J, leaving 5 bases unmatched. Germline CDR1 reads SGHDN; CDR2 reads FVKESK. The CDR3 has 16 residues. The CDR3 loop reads CASSRLGLADTDTQYF. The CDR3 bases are TGTGCCAGCAGCCGCCTGGGACTAGCGGACACAGATACGCAGTATTTT. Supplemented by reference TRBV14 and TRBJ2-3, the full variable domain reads EAGVTQFPSHSVIEKGQTVTLRCDPISGHDNLYWYRRVMGKEIKFLLHFVKESKQDESGMPNNRFLAERTGGTYSTLKVQPAELEDSGVYFCASSRLGLADTDTQYFGPGTRLTVL.

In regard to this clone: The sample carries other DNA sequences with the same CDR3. The CDR3 region has the DNA TGTGCCAGCAGCAGCGGGACAGGGGACAATCAGCCCCAGCATTTT. This translates into CASSSGTGDNQPQHF. This sequence joins TRBV5-6 and TRBJ1-5, with TRBD1 identical over 10 bases. CDR1 and CDR2 (germline): SGHDT, YYEEEE. The CDR3 is 15 amino acids. J lost 3 bases, V lost 4 bases, and 4 bases had no gene match.

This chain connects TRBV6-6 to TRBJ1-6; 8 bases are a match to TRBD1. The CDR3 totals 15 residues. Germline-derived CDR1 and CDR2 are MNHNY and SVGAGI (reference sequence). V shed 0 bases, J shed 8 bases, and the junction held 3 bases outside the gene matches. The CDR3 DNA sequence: TGTGCCAGCAGTTACTCGGACAGGGTAGATTCACCCCTCCACTTT. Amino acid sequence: CASSYSDRVDSPLHF.

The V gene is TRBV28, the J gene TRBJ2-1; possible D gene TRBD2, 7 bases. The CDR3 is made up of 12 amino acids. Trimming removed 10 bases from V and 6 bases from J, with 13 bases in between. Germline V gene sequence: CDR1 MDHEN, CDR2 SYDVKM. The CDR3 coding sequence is TGTGCCACAAGGGGGGGTATCAATGAGCAGTTCTTC. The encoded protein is CATRGGINEQFF.

The CDR3, as DNA: TGTGCCAGTACCGCGACTAGCGGGGTCACAGATACGCAGTATTTT. Its translation: CASTATSGVTDTQYF. The chain combines TRBV19 with TRBJ2-3; TRBD2 aligns across 11 bases. V shed 7 bases and J 2 bases; nucleotides not matched to a gene: 5. This CDR3 has 15 residues. The germline CDR1 and CDR2 sequences are LNHDA and SQIVND (reference sequence).

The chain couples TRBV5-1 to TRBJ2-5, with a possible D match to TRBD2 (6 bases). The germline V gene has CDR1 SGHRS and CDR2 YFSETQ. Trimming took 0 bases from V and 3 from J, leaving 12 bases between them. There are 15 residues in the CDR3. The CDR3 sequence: CASSLAGSGKETQYF. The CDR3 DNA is TGCGCCAGCAGCTTGGCGGGTAGCGGTAAAGAGACCCAGTACTTC. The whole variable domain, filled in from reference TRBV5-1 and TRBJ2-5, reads KAGVTQTPRYLIKTRGQQVTLSCSPISGHRSVSWYQQTPGQGLQFLFEYFSETQRNKGNFPGRFSGRQFSNSRSEMNVSTLELGDSALYLCASSLAGSGKETQYFGPGTRLLVL.

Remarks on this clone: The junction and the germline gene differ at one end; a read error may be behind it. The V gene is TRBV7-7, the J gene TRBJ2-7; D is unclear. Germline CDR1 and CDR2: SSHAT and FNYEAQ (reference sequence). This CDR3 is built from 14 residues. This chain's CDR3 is CASSLRSGWYEQYF. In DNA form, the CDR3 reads TGTGCTAGCAGCTTAAGGTCCGGGTGGTACGAGCAGTACTTC.

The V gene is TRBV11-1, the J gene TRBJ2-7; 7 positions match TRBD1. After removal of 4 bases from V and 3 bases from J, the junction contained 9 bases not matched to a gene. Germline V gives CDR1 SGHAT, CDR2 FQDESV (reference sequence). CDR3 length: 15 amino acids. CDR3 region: CASSSITGQIYEQYF. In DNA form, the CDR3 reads TGTGCCAGCAGCTCGATTACGGGACAGATCTACGAGCAGTACTTC.

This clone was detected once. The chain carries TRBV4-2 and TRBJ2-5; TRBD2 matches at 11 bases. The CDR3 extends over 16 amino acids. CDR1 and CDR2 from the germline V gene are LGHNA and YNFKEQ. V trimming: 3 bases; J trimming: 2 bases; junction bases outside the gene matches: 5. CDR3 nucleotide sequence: TGTGCCAGCAGCCACACCATAGCGGGGGGGCAAGAGACCCAGTACTTC. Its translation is CASSHTIAGGQETQYF.

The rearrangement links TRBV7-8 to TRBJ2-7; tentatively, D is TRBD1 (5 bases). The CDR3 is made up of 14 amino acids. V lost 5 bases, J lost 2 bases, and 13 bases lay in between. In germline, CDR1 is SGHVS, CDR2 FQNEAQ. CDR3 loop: CASSDYRTAYEQYF. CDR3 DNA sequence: TGTGCCAGCAGCGATTACAGGACGGCCTACGAGCAGTACTTC.

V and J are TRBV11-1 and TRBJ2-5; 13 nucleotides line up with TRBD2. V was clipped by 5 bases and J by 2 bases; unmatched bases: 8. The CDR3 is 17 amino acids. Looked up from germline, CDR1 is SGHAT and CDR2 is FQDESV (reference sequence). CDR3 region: CASSPRGTSGAQETQYF. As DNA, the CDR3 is TGTGCCAGCAGCCCGCGCGGGACTAGCGGGGCTCAAGAGACCCAGTACTTC.

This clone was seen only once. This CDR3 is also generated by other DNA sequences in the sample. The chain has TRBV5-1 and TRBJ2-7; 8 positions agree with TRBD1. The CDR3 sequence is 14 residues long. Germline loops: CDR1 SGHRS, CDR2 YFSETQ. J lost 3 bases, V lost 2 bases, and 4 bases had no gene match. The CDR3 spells CASSLGGQGYEQYF. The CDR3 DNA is TGCGCCAGCAGCTTAGGTGGACAGGGCTACGAGCAGTACTTC.